The present entry profiles one TCR beta chain with its context. It has no known antigen specificity. Nothing much larger sits one base from this clone, and base qualities are not available. Library preparation employed the immunoSEQ multiplex PCR assay. For the multiplex PCR, a mixture combining 60 forward primers for TCR Vbeta segments and 13 reverse primers for TCR Jbeta segments was used. The CDR3 region of rearranged TCR beta genes was amplified from genomic DNA by a multiplex PCR assay. Amplified TCR beta libraries were sequenced as 87-base-pair reads on the Illumina HiSeq System. The study's own analysis went as follows. In a later analysis, some 80 million unique TCR beta chains were counted across the 650 to 700 repertoires, and around 11 million of these chains were shared by at least two donors. To remove PCR and sequencing errors, raw reads were error-corrected and collapsed into unique sequences using a nearest-neighbor algorithm that merged closely related sequences. Alignment of CDR3 sequences to IMGT reference sequences was used to assign V, D and J gene segments. Each retained sequence needed at least a six-nucleotide match to both a V gene segment and a J gene segment. A rearrangement counted as productive if the CDR3 had no stop codons and remained in frame with V and J, and every other rearrangement counted as non-productive. CDR3 was defined by IMGT convention, running from the second conserved V-encoded cysteine to the conserved J-encoded phenylalanine. The earlier analysis of 450 to 750 of the donors excluded any sequence lacking an unambiguous match to a single V gene segment. In an earlier analysis of 587 of the donors, V segments were called functional above 56.7% productive rearrangements and were called segregating when the between-donor standard deviation exceeded 5%. To diagnose cytomegalovirus status from the catalog of TCR beta chain sequences, a statistical classification framework was built. In a later analysis, TCR nucleotide sequences were compared against IMGT/GENE-DB human TR gene sequences so that V and J genes could be assigned. The TCRdist pipeline was used in a later analysis to assign CDR3 sequences and most-parsimonious VDJ recombination scenarios. In a later analysis, each TCR beta chain was defined by its CDR3 amino acid sequence together with its V-gene family, and reads without a unique V-gene family were excluded. As a way to deal with suspected cross-contamination and a sequencing artifact, a later analysis dropped approximately 590 nucleotide sequences that were highly shared and had low generation probability. A later analysis calculated a clonal expansion index for each public chain from normalized within-repertoire ranks of inferred template counts. In a later analysis, generation probabilities were computed using a VDJ recombination model fitted to out-of-frame rearrangements, and the results were checked against IGoR. A later analysis scored TCR-TCR, TCR-HLA and TCR-CMV co-occurrence with hypergeometric tests, applying a repertoire-size bias correction to TCR pairs. A later analysis estimated false discovery rates by permuting HLA or CMV assignments 20 times. A later analysis grouped co-occurring TCRs with DBSCAN, adding TCRdist sequence similarity when clustering within HLA-allele-positive subsets. Repertoires with fewer than 30,000 or more than 120,000 public chains, plus five repertoires with anomalous nucleotide sharing, were excluded from co-occurrence clustering. Imported from immuneACCESS, the table was reduced by TCRdb to in-frame sequences with V and J called. These copies leave out some clones; in studies compared against another copy, an unresolved V gene accounts for under half, and the cause of the remainder is not known. The V and J calls and clone size were taken over from that table, and D and trimming were inferred from the DNA. Present in this sample are about 160,000 clones, 70% to 80% of which were seen just once. The ten largest clones take up around 1.3% of the sample.

The data belong to a study of cytomegalovirus exposure and HLA in healthy donors (dated by TCRdb to 2017 to 2019). With respect to the entire study: According to an earlier analysis of 587 of the donors, about 179 million T cells yielded 90 million to 140 million unique TCR beta sequences and 276 Gb of sequence data. An early release that covered about 600 HLA-typed donors contained around 300 gigabases of sequencing data and roughly 84 million unique TCR sequences. Of the roughly 400 genotyped donors, approximately 80% were placed in the genetic ancestry cluster associated with self-reported Caucasian donors. The study aimed to test whether cataloging public T cell receptors could reveal signatures of past pathogen exposure. The study profiled the T cell repertoires of around 700 subjects by immunosequencing and related them to cytomegalovirus serostatus. A separate validation cohort of roughly 120 different subjects was used in addition to the 666-subject first cohort. High-throughput TCR immunosequencing, statistical association of individual TCRs with disease status, and machine learning were combined to predict cytomegalovirus infection status. In a later analysis, previously published TCR beta repertoires from 600 to 850 donors were re-analyzed and high-resolution HLA genotyping was added so that TCR occurrence patterns could be studied. The later analysis used no new phenotypic data to find candidate immune exposures, relying instead on TCR beta sequences and their occurrence across donors. An earlier analysis of 587 of the donors used high-throughput TCR beta sequencing to judge whether each TCR beta V gene segment behaved as functional or pseudogenic. Donor age, sex, ethnicity and CMV serostatus were collected together with the repertoire data. A later genetic analysis used genome-wide SNP genotypes for about three fifths of the 666 donors, treating that subset as a discovery cohort. All discovery cohort repertoires had been generated using a single sequencing platform. HLA typing included class I and class II loci at four-digit resolution. The number of donors typed differed by locus, with about 629-640 for A, B, C, DRB1 and DQB1, 522 for DQA1, over 600 for DPA1, and around 460 for DPB1. About five DR-DQ haplotypes were treated as single units for association and clustering because of strong linkage in the cohort. Among some 400 genotyped donors of the cohort, an average of approximately 230,000 unique TCR beta nucleotide sequences were sequenced per donor, roughly 20% of them non-productive. Broader findings and caveats from the paper: The authors suggested that the approach could potentially be generalized to other disease states and immunological phenotypes. Immune exposure information for the cohort was limited to CMV serostatus. In a later analysis, several top co-occurrence clusters were reported to appear linked to parvovirus B19, influenza, CMV and Epstein-Barr virus. In this cohort, only TCR beta chains were sequenced, and detectable features were limited by the absence of alpha or paired-chain data. The presence/absence analyses assumed that sequencing depth was roughly uniform across donors, and that assumption may not be true. In a later analysis, about 17,000 TCR beta sequences were associated with specific HLA alleles at a false discovery rate of 0.05. According to a later genetic analysis, donors in an Asian-associated ancestry cluster had fewer N-insertions in productive TCRs than the approximately 670-donor mean. HLA typing was unavailable for some donors at each locus, so association tests used only the typed subset. Broadly in line with IMGT annotations, most TCR beta V segments showed up in productive rearrangements about 87% or about 30% of the time in an earlier analysis of 587 of the donors. A group of highly shared sequence variants was considered likely to be a technical artifact of the sequencing pipeline. Approximately 18 rarely observed V segments, including chromosome 9 orphons, were excluded from the earlier analysis of a few hundred of the donors because counts were too low. In vitro tests confirmed that a few of the cytomegalovirus-associated TCR beta chains recognize cytomegalovirus antigens. In the study, about 150 TCR beta chains were listed as associated with cytomegalovirus. V-gene and J-gene trimming of TCR beta chains was associated with a missense DCLRE1C variant in a later genetic analysis, and the association was replicated in an independent cohort. Across donors, most TCR sequences were observed very rarely, whereas some public TCRs were present in many individuals. In a later analysis, most CMV-associated TCR beta chains were found to appear HLA-restricted, with HLA associations seemingly driven largely by CMV exposure. When HLA alleles, especially DR and DQ, strongly co-occurred, attributing TCR associations to individual alleles was difficult. In both the original and validation cohorts, the classifier was reported to diagnose cytomegalovirus status with high specificity and sensitivity. Compared with equally common non-associated chains, HLA-associated TCR beta chains in a later analysis were more clonally expanded and had lower generation probabilities. Because the 87-base-pair reads could not distinguish some IMGT-functional V segments, including TRBV6-2 and TRBV6-3, those segments were excluded. In a later analysis, TCR association rates were found to vary across HLA loci, with the most associated TCRs seen for DRB1 alleles and the fewest for HLA-C alleles. A further reported finding was that TCR beta sequences accurately predicted the HLA-A and HLA-B alleles for most subjects in the first cohort. Linkage disequilibrium might explain the correlated functional status among segregating V segments, but an unknown experimental factor could not be ruled out.

The CDR3 has 14 amino acids, counting the end cysteine and phenylalanine. CDR3 DNA only is kept here, 42 bases in frame from base 1. Clipping removes 4 bases from V and 4 bases from J, with 4 as the unmatched junction base count. The germline V gene sets CDR1 to KGHSH and CDR2 to LQKENI. In total, 500 to 700 healthy bone marrow donors made up the cohort. Cohort members were all nominally healthy when sampled, although unrecorded immune exposures were likely present. The donor tested CMV seronegative, placing the donor among the 350 to 400 seronegative members of the cohort. A peripheral blood sample was provided by each donor, and peripheral blood mononuclear cells were used for TCR beta sequencing. The Qiagen DNeasy Blood Extraction Kit was used to extract genomic DNA from the blood cell samples.

The TCR comes from a woman aged 50 to 60 in good health and CMV-seronegative. Sequences were obtained from PBMCs. This chain joins TRBV18 to TRBJ1-2; TRBD1 agrees with 9 junctional bases. The CDR3 corresponds to CASSRQDRGYGYTF. The DNA sequence reads TGTGCCAGCTCACGGCAGGACAGGGGCTATGGCTACACCTTC.